This T cell receptor beta chain is from a study of shared clonotypes between healthy human individuals. Study background: CD4 naive and memory got three plates each, CD8 naive two, CD8 memory one. Overall study findings and caveats: Among a handful of donors, roughly 5% of naive CD4 clonotypes were found in common.

The CDR3 runs to 14 residues. V trimming: 5 bases; J trimming: 5 bases; junction bases outside the gene matches: 3. Germline CDR1 and CDR2: MNHEY and SMNVEV (reference sequence). This clone was recorded only once. Its antigen is unknown. In the same sample, other DNA sequences code for this CDR3. The healthy adult donors were HIV-negative and reported no recent acute infections or vaccinations. Tens of thousands of T cell genomes (approximately 0.2 ug DNA) went into each sorted-subset replicate. Method: immunoSEQ multiplex PCR; TCRdb's copy keeps in-frame clones and lacks some. The sample gives 2.3 million or so clones, roughly 93% of which show up once; around 0.4% is in the top ten.

This TCR derives from a man younger than 30 in good health. Some clones in this sample may be carry-over from other donors' samples. The chain has TRBV27 and TRBJ2-3, with TRBD2 matching over 11 bases. The specimen was naive CD4+ T cells from PBMCs. Documented subset: CD45RA+ positively selected. This CDR3 reads CASSPGLAGDTQYF. CDR3 sequence (DNA): TGTGCCAGCAGTCCTGGACTAGCGGGAGATACGCAGTATTTT.